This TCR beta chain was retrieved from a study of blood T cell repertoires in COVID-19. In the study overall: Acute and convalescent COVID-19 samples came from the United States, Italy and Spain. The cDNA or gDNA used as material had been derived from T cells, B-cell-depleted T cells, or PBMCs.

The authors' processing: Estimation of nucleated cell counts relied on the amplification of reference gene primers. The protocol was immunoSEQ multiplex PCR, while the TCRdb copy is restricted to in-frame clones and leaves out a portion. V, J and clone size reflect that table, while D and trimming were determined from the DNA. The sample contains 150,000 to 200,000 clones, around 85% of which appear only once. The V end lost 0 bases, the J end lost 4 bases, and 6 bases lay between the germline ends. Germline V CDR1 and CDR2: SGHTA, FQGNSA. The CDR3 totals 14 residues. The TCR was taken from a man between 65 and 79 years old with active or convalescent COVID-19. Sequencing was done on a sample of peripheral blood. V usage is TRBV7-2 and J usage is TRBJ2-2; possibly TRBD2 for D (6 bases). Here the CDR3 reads CASSLAGGTGELFF. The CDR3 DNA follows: TGTGCCAGCAGCTTAGCGGGGGGCACCGGGGAGCTGTTTTTT.